One sample yielded the 32 T cell receptor beta chains listed below, sequenced in a study of tissue T cells after allogeneic stem cell transplantation. Only in-frame clones appear in the TCRdb table, and some are missing; sequencing was by immunoSEQ multiplex PCR. The table shows about 2,500 clones, with about 62% occurring only once. Sequenced sample: gut tissue. The source of these receptors is a female BALB/c mouse in good health. The mouse strain carries the MHC haplotype H2-d.

A few counts support this clone. The genes and germline here are from mouse. The read stops 1 residue short of the end of the CDR3; the missing end is completed from the germline J gene. This chain links TRBV19 with TRBJ1-3; D is unclear. Germline V gives CDR1 FNHDT, CDR2 SITEND (reference sequence). The CDR3 sequence is 14 residues long. V was trimmed by 5 bases and J by 0 bases, leaving 9 bases between them. The CDR3 spells CASRRHLSGNTLYF. The CDR3 bases that were read are TGTGCCAGCAGAAGACACCTTTCTGGAAATACGCTCTAT.

With respect to this clone: The gene symbols are mouse symbols. The read falls 1 residue short of the CDR3 end, and the missing part is taken from the germline J gene. The V gene is TRBV4, the J gene TRBJ2-2; 10 nucleotides line up with TRBD2. The V and J ends lost 5 bases and 0 bases, in that order; junction bases with no gene match: 3. Germline CDR1 reads LGHDT; CDR2 reads YNNKQL (reference sequence). The CDR3 is 16 residues long. The CDR3 bases that were read are TGTGCCAGCAGCCCGGACTGGGGGTCAAACACCGGGCAGCTCTAC. Translation: CASSPDWGSNTGQLY. The entire CDR3 is CASSPDWGSNTGQLYF.

In regard to this clone: The gene names here belong to mouse. The sequence runs out 1 residue before the end of the CDR3; the remainder is reconstructed from the germline J gene. The chain is built from TRBV14 and TRBJ1-1, with D unresolved. This CDR3 contains 12 residues. V was trimmed by 5 bases and J by 1 base, leaving 6 bases between them. Germline CDR1 reads SGHDT; CDR2 reads FRDEAV. CDR3 amino acids: CASSPKNTEVFF. Partial CDR3 DNA: TGTGCCAGCAGCCCGAAAAACACAGAAGTCTTC.

Remarks on this clone: The gene names here belong to mouse. The CDR3 extends 1 residue past the end of the read, so its final part is completed from the germline J gene. The J gene is TRBJ2-7, the V gene TRBV31; D gene ambiguous. This CDR3 spans 10 amino acids. Germline CDR1 GKSSPN, CDR2 SITVG. V was shortened by 0 bases and J by 4 bases, with 1 base between the two germline ends. The chain's CDR3 is CAWSLYEQYF. Incomplete CDR3 DNA: TGTGCCTGGAGTCTATATGAACAGTAC.

On this clone: Gene names denote mouse genes. The read ends 1 residue early relative to the CDR3; the germline J gene fills the gap. The chain links TRBV13-2 to TRBJ1-5; 11 positions match TRBD1. This CDR3 is 15 amino acids long. After removal of 0 bases from V and 6 bases from J, the junction contained 2 bases not matched to a gene. Germline V lookup: CDR1 NNHNN, CDR2 SYGAGS (reference sequence). The CDR3 here is CASGDAGTGGQAPLF. The sequenced CDR3 bases are TGTGCCAGCGGTGATGCTGGGACAGGGGGCCAGGCTCCGCTT.

This clone was picked up a small number of times. Gene names follow the mouse nomenclature. The CDR3 end lies 1 residue beyond the end of the read and is filled in from the germline J gene. The V call is TRBV2, the J call TRBJ2-7; D tentatively fits TRBD1 or TRBD2 (7 bases each). The CDR3 loop spans 13 amino acids. Trimming pared 0 bases from V and 7 bases from J, leaving 10 bases between. Germline assignment: CDR1 LGHNA and CDR2 YSYQKL. CDR3 region: CASSQDRGGEQYF. The part of the CDR3 DNA that was read is TGTGCCAGCAGCCAAGACAGGGGGGGAGAACAGTAC.

This clone was seen a few times. Each gene name is a mouse one. Read coverage stops 1 residue before the CDR3 terminus; the germline J gene supplies the remainder. This sequence joins TRBV29 and TRBJ1-3; a possible D gene is TRBD1 (6 bases). Germline V gene lookup returns CDR1 MSHET and CDR2 SYDVDS. CDR3 length: 15 residues. V was trimmed by 5 bases and J by 0 bases, leaving 11 bases between them. CDR3 bases read: TGTGCTAGCAGTCCAGGGACACATTCTGGAAATACGCTCTAT. Protein: CASSPGTHSGNTLY. The full CDR3 reads CASSPGTHSGNTLYF. Variable domain in full (rest from reference TRBV29 and TRBJ1-3): DMKVTQMPRYLIKRMGENVLLECGQDMSHETMYWYRQDPGLGLQLIYISYDVDSNSEGDIPKGYRVSRKKREHFSLILDSAKTNQTSVYFCASSPGTHSGNTLYFGEGSRLIVV.

As regards this clone: Gene names and germline match the mouse. Read coverage stops 1 residue before the CDR3 terminus; the germline J gene supplies the remainder. The chain couples TRBV31 to TRBJ2-7; 10 positions match TRBD2. Germline trimming cut 0 bases from V and 7 bases from J; bases unmatched to any gene: 6. Per germline, CDR1 GKSSPN and CDR2 SITVG. The CDR3 covers 14 residues. This CDR3 is CAWSLRDWGVEQYF. The CDR3 DNA, read in part, is TGTGCCTGGAGTCTACGGGACTGGGGCGTCGAACAGTAC.

In the case of this clone: Here the gene names and germline are mouse. Read coverage stops 1 residue before the CDR3 terminus; the germline J gene supplies the remainder. The chain combines TRBV20 with TRBJ2-2, with D unresolved. Trimming stripped 0 bases from V and 7 bases from J, with 3 bases between. The CDR3 consists of 11 residues. Germline CDR1 reads GFQATS; CDR2 reads STVNSAI. The CDR3 loop reads CGAREGGQLYF. CDR3 DNA, as far as it was read: TGTGGTGCTAGGGAAGGCGGGCAGCTCTAC. The full variable domain, its missing parts supplied by reference TRBV20 and TRBJ2-2, is GALVYQYPRRTICKSGTSMRMECQAVGFQATSVAWYRQSPQKTFELIALSTVNSAIKYEQNFTQEKFPISHPNLSFSSMTVLNAYLEDRGLYLCGAREGGQLYFGEGSKLTVL.

Concerning this clone itself: Gene names denote mouse genes. The CDR3 end falls 1 residue outside the read, so it is completed with the germline J gene. The rearrangement uses TRBV13-3 and TRBJ2-4; TRBD2 matches 10 bases. This CDR3 has 14 residues. The junction had 1 base not matched to a gene; V was cut back by 3 bases and J by 3 bases. Germline V gives CDR1 NNHDY, CDR2 SYVADS. The CDR3 spells CASSGGLGQNTLYF. The DNA read from the CDR3 is TGTGCCAGCAGTGGGGGACTGGGGCAAAACACCTTGTAC.

On this clone: The gene symbols are mouse symbols. The CDR3 extends 1 residue past the end of the read, so its final part is completed from the germline J gene. This sequence joins TRBV17 and TRBJ2-5, with D possibly matching TRBD2 (7 bases). The germline V and J ends were trimmed by 3 bases and 6 bases, with 13 bases remaining between them. The CDR3 runs 14 residues. Looked up from germline, CDR1 is MNHDT and CDR2 is YYDKIL. The CDR3 bases that were read are TGTGCTAGCAGTAGGATGGGGGGCGGGGACACCCAGTAC. It codes for CASSRMGGGDTQY. The complete CDR3 protein is CASSRMGGGDTQYF.

Points on this clone: Any gene name here is a mouse gene name. The CDR3 is cut off 1 residue early in the read; its end comes from the germline J gene. The gene calls are TRBV13-1 and TRBJ2-2; unclear D gene. The CDR3 consists of 15 residues. The germline V and J ends were trimmed by 0 bases and 0 bases, with 6 bases remaining between them. Germline loops: CDR1 NSHNY, CDR2 SYGAGN. The CDR3 here is CASSDGRTNTGQLYF. CDR3 bases read: TGTGCCAGCAGTGATGGGCGGACAAACACCGGGCAGCTCTAC.

On this clone itself: The gene names here belong to mouse. The read is 1 residue too short to cover the CDR3 end, so that end is filled in from the germline J gene. V is TRBV29 and J is TRBJ1-3, with D unresolved. CDR1 is MSHET, CDR2 SYDVDS, per germline. Trimming pared 6 bases from V and 3 bases from J, leaving 6 bases between. The length of the CDR3 is 12 residues. This chain's CDR3 is CASRTNGNTLYF. Incomplete CDR3 DNA: TGTGCTAGCAGGACAAATGGAAATACGCTCTAT.

Details on this clone: Genes and germline are mouse. The read ends 1 residue early relative to the CDR3; the germline J gene fills the gap. The chain uses TRBV13-1 and TRBJ2-5; unclear D gene. The length of the CDR3 is 14 residues. The ends were cut back, 0 bases at V and 0 bases at J, with 5 bases in the middle. Germline V gene sequence: CDR1 NSHNY, CDR2 SYGAGN. The CDR3 region is CASSDAFNQDTQYF. The CDR3 DNA, read in part, is TGTGCCAGCAGTGATGCATTTAACCAAGACACCCAGTAC.

Comment on this clone: Gene names and germline refer to mouse. The read stops 1 residue short of the end of the CDR3; the missing end is completed from the germline J gene. The gene calls are TRBV20 and TRBJ1-3, with a weak D call TRBD1 (6 bases). The CDR3 has 15 amino acids. Germline CDR1 GFQATS, CDR2 STVNSAI. V was cut by 0 bases and J by 1 base, with 10 bases left in between. CDR3 DNA (partial): TGTGGTGCTAGGGAAGGGGGAAAATCTGGAAATACGCTCTAT. This translates into CGAREGGKSGNTLY. The whole CDR3 region reads CGAREGGKSGNTLYF.

This clone was seen more than once but under ten times. Germline and genes: mouse. Read sequence stops 1 residue before the CDR3 end, and the germline J gene provides the missing end. This sequence joins TRBV2 and TRBJ1-2; perhaps TRBD1 as D (6 bases). CDR1 is LGHNA, CDR2 YSYQKL, per germline. Trimming cost V 4 bases and J 1 base, with 13 bases left between them. The CDR3 loop spans 15 amino acids. Incomplete CDR3 DNA: TGTGCCAGCAGCCCCCCCAGGACAGAAAACTCCGACTACACC. Translating it yields CASSPPRTENSDYT. The entire CDR3 protein is CASSPPRTENSDYTF.

With respect to this clone: The gene names given are mouse names. The sequence runs out 1 residue before the end of the CDR3; the remainder is reconstructed from the germline J gene. The chain carries TRBV19 and TRBJ1-3; TRBD1 is a possible D gene (6 bases). Germline CDR1 reads FNHDT; CDR2 reads SITEND (reference sequence). Trimming took 5 bases from V and 0 from J, leaving 9 bases between them. The CDR3 extends over 14 amino acids. Incomplete CDR3 DNA: TGTGCCAGCAGGGACAGACCTTCTGGAAATACGCTCTAT. Translation gives CASRDRPSGNTLY. The entire CDR3 protein reads CASRDRPSGNTLYF.

A few counts support this clone. Gene and germline names: mouse. The CDR3 end is not reached by the read, which stops 1 residue before it; the germline J gene fills it in. The chain couples TRBV20 to TRBJ2-3; the match to TRBD2 covers 9 bases. In germline, CDR1 is GFQATS, CDR2 STVNSAI. Trimming removed 4 bases from V and 0 bases from J; junction bases left unmatched: 2. This CDR3 contains 14 residues. CDR3 DNA, as far as it was read: TGTGGTGCTAAACTGGGGGGAAGTGCAGAAACGCTGTAT. As protein: CGAKLGGSAETLY. In full, the CDR3 reads CGAKLGGSAETLYF.

Notes on this clone: The germline and genes are mouse ones. Read data end 1 residue before the CDR3 end; the end is taken from the germline J gene. The chain uses TRBV2 and TRBJ1-5, with 7 bases that match TRBD1. Germline V gene data show CDR1 as LGHNA and CDR2 as YSYQKL. The CDR3 runs 15 residues. V gave up 5 bases and J gave up 0 bases; unmatched junction bases: 4. The part of the CDR3 DNA that was read is TGTGCCAGCAGCAGACAGGGTCATAACAACCAGGCTCCGCTT. Protein: CASSRQGHNNQAPL. Given in full, the CDR3 is CASSRQGHNNQAPLF.

About this clone itself: Genes and germline come from the mouse. The CDR3 is cut off 1 residue early in the read; its end comes from the germline J gene. The gene calls are TRBV3 and TRBJ2-3; no firm D call. Germline CDR1 SNHLY, CDR2 FYNGKV (reference sequence). Trimming pared 2 bases from V and 3 bases from J, leaving 3 bases between. This CDR3 is built from 12 residues. The CDR3 spells CASSLRAETLYF. The sequenced CDR3 bases are TGTGCCAGCAGCTTAAGGGCAGAAACGCTGTAT. Together with reference TRBV3 and TRBJ2-3, the CDR3 gives the full variable domain: GPKVLQIPSHQIIDMGQMVTLNCDPVSNHLYFYWYKQILGQQMEFLVNFYNGKVMEKSKLFKDQFSVERPDGSYFTLKIQPTALEDSAVYFCASSLRAETLYFGSGTRLTVL.

With regard to this clone: Gene names and germline match the mouse. The sequenced part of the CDR3 DNA is TGTGCCAGCAGTGACTGGGGGGGTGCTTATGAACAGTAC. Translation gives CASSDWGGAYEQY. The entire CDR3 is CASSDWGGAYEQYF. The V and J genes are TRBV14 and TRBJ2-7; 11 bases are a match to TRBD2. The read stops 1 residue short of the end of the CDR3; the missing end is completed from the germline J gene. Germline V lookup: CDR1 SGHDT, CDR2 FRDEAV. The V segment lost 4 bases and the J segment 4 bases; nucleotides outside the gene matches: 4. The CDR3 runs 14 residues.

In its sample, this clone was seen a few times. These gene names are mouse names. The CDR3 is cut off 1 residue early in the read; its end comes from the germline J gene. The chain employs TRBV13-2 and TRBJ1-2; D gene ambiguous. The germline CDR1 and CDR2 sequences are NNHNN and SYGAGS (reference sequence). The CDR3 runs to 11 residues. The germline V and J ends were trimmed by 2 bases and 3 bases, with 2 bases remaining between them. The CDR3 loop reads CASGEDSDYTF. The part of the CDR3 DNA that was read is TGTGCCAGCGGTGAGGACTCCGACTACACC.

This clone was found once. Genes and germline come from the mouse. The read gets to within 1 residue of the CDR3 end, and the germline J gene fills in the rest. The genes are TRBV19 and TRBJ1-1; TRBD1 agrees at 9 bases. Germline lookup yields CDR1 FNHDT and CDR2 SITEND (reference sequence). With V trimmed by 2 bases and J by 4 bases, 3 bases remained unmatched. The CDR3 has 14 residues. The CDR3 sequence: CASSIRQGGTEVFF. Incomplete CDR3 DNA: TGTGCCAGCAGTATCCGACAGGGGGGCACAGAAGTCTTC. Full variable domain (remainder filled in from reference TRBV19 and TRBJ1-1): GGIITQTPKFLIGQEGQKLTLKCQQNFNHDTMYWYRQDSGKGLRLIYYSITENDLQKGDLSEGYDASREKKSSFSLTVTSAQKNEMAVFLCASSIRQGGTEVFFGKGTRLTVV.

A single count supports this clone. Gene names refer to mouse genes. The read ends 1 residue shy of where the CDR3 ends; the end is completed using the germline J gene. The chain couples TRBV31 to TRBJ2-4; 8 positions agree with TRBD1. CDR1 and CDR2 (germline): GKSSPN, SITVG. After removal of 0 bases from V and 1 base from J, the junction contained 3 bases not matched to a gene. The CDR3 is made up of 15 amino acids. The CDR3: CAWSLQGARQNTLYF. The sequenced CDR3 bases are TGTGCCTGGAGTCTCCAGGGGGCGCGTCAAAACACCTTGTAC.

Of note for this clone: Gene names follow the mouse nomenclature. The CDR3 end falls 1 residue outside the read, so it is completed with the germline J gene. V usage is TRBV5 and J usage is TRBJ1-4; no firm D call. V was pared by 0 bases and J by 0 bases, with 5 bases between. The CDR3 covers 15 residues. Germline V gene data show CDR1 as LGHNA and CDR2 as YNLKQL (reference sequence). Partial CDR3 DNA: TGTGCCAGCAGCCAAGAAACACTTTCCAACGAAAGATTATTT. It translates to CASSQETLSNERLF. In full, the CDR3 is CASSQETLSNERLFF.

This clone was recorded only once. All gene names here are mouse names. From the germline J gene comes the end of the CDR3, since the read stops 1 residue before it. V is TRBV29 and J is TRBJ2-1; 9 bases fit TRBD1. V shed 5 bases and J 5 bases; nucleotides not matched to a gene: 4. The CDR3 loop spans 14 amino acids. Germline assignment: CDR1 MSHET and CDR2 SYDVDS. The chain's CDR3 is CASSPRDRDAEQFF. Partial CDR3 DNA: TGTGCTAGCAGTCCCCGGGACAGGGATGCTGAGCAGTTC.

The count of this clone is one. Mouse gene names and germline throughout. The read ends 1 residue early relative to the CDR3; the germline J gene fills the gap. The gene calls are TRBV13-3 and TRBJ1-1; TRBD1 matches at 7 bases. Germline assignment: CDR1 NNHDY and CDR2 SYVADS. The V and J ends lost 3 bases and 0 bases, in that order; junction bases with no gene match: 2. The CDR3 contains 14 residues. This chain's CDR3 is CASSGTGANTEVFF. CDR3 DNA (partial): TGTGCCAGCAGTGGGACAGGAGCAAACACAGAAGTCTTC.

This clone was observed a few times. The listed genes are named as in mouse. Incomplete CDR3 DNA: TGTGCCAGCGGTGATGCTGGGGCTAGTGCAGAAACGCTGTAT. It is translated as CASGDAGASAETLY. The CDR3 as a whole reads CASGDAGASAETLYF. The V call is TRBV13-2, the J call TRBJ2-3; possibly TRBD2 for D (6 bases). The sequenced fragment ends 1 residue before the CDR3 boundary, so the rest is inferred from the germline J gene. V shed 0 bases and J shed 0 bases, with 8 bases lying between them. CDR3 length: 15 residues. Germline CDR1 NNHNN, CDR2 SYGAGS (reference sequence).

Concerning this clone itself: Mouse gene names apply. The CDR3 extends 1 residue past the end of the read, so its final part is completed from the germline J gene. The genes are TRBV13-1 and TRBJ2-2; 9 nucleotides agree with TRBD2. The germline gives CDR1 NSHNY, CDR2 SYGAGN. The ends lost 0 bases at V and 2 bases at J; junction bases unmatched: 2. The CDR3 runs to 16 residues. The DNA read from the CDR3 is TGTGCCAGCAGTGATGCAGGACTGGGGAACACCGGGCAGCTCTAC. This translates into CASSDAGLGNTGQLY. The complete CDR3 sequence is CASSDAGLGNTGQLYF.

Comments on this clone: Gene and germline names: mouse. The CDR3 goes on 1 residue after the read ends, and that part is filled in from the germline J gene. The rearrangement joins TRBV5 to TRBJ2-7; 9 nucleotides agree with TRBD1. The CDR3 runs to 13 residues. Germline loops: CDR1 LGHNA, CDR2 YNLKQL (reference sequence). J was trimmed by 5 bases and V by 3 bases; bases with no gene match: 2. CDR3 in amino acids: CASSHRDRDEQYF. The sequenced CDR3 bases are TGTGCCAGCAGCCACCGGGACAGGGATGAACAGTAC.

In this sample, this clone turned up once. Gene names refer to mouse genes. The read comes to an end 1 residue before the CDR3 does, leaving the germline J gene to fill in the end. The V gene is TRBV1, the J gene TRBJ2-1; TRBD2 agrees at 11 bases. V trimming: 3 bases; J trimming: 5 bases; junction bases outside the gene matches: 0. Germline V gives CDR1 NSQYPW, CDR2 LRSPGD (reference sequence). The CDR3 is 14 residues long. The part of the CDR3 DNA that was read is TGCACCTGCAGTGCGGACTGGGGGGATGCTGAGCAGTTC. It encodes CTCSADWGDAEQF. The whole CDR3 region reads CTCSADWGDAEQFF. Combining the CDR3 with reference TRBV1 and TRBJ2-1 gives the whole variable domain VTLLEQNPRWRLVPRGQAVNLRCILKNSQYPWMSWYQQDLQKQLQWLFTLRSPGDKEVKSLPGADYLATRVTDTELRLQVANMSQGRTLYCTCSADWGDAEQFFGPGTRLTVL.

For this clone: The germline and genes are mouse ones. From the germline J gene comes the end of the CDR3, since the read stops 1 residue before it. V gene TRBV1 combines with J gene TRBJ2-1; D call uncertain. Trimming removed 0 bases from V and 3 bases from J, with 6 bases in between. Germline CDR1 reads NSQYPW; CDR2 reads LRSPGD (reference sequence). The CDR3 has 14 residues. The sequenced CDR3 bases are TGCACCTGCAGTGCAGATCGGGTCTATGCTGAGCAGTTC. It translates to CTCSADRVYAEQF. The CDR3, in full, reads CTCSADRVYAEQFF.